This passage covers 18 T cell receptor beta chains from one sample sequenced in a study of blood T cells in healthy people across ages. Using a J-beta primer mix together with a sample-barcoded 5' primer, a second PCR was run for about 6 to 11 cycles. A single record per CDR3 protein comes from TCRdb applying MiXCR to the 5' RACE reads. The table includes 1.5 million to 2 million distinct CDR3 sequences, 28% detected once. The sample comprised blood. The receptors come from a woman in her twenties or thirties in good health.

This CDR3 reads CASSPIIQGMNTEAFF. DNA for the CDR3: TGCGCCAGCAGCCCAATAATACAGGGGATGAACACTGAAGCTTTCTTT. The chain employs TRBV5-1 and TRBJ1-1; 7 nucleotides agree with TRBD1. CDR3 size: 16 residues. Trimming at V came to 4 bases and at J to 0 bases, leaving 9 bases not matched to a gene. Germline CDR1 SGHRS, CDR2 YFSETQ. The whole variable domain, filled in from reference TRBV5-1 and TRBJ1-1, reads KAGVTQTPRYLIKTRGQQVTLSCSPISGHRSVSWYQQTPGQGLQFLFEYFSETQRNKGNFPGRFSGRQFSNSRSEMNVSTLELGDSALYLCASSPIIQGMNTEAFFGQGTRLTVV.

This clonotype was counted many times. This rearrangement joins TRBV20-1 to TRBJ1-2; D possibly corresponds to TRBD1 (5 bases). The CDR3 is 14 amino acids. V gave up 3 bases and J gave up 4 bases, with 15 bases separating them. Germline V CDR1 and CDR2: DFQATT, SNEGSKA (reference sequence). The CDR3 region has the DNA TGCAGTGCTAGGTCGGACGGGGCCCCCTATGGCTACACCTTC. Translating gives CSARSDGAPYGYTF.

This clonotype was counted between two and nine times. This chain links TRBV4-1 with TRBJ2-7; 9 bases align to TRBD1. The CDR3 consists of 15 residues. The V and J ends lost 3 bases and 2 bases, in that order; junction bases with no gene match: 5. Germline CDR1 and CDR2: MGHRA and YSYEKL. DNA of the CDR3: TGCGCCAGCAGCCAGTCGGGACAGGGTCCCTACGAGCAGTACTTC. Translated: CASSQSGQGPYEQYF.

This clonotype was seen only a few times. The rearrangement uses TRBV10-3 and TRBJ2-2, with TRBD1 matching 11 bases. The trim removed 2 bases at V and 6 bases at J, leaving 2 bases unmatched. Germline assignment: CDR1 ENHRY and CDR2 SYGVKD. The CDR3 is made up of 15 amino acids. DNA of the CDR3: TGTGCCATCAGTGAGATGGGACAGGGGGCCGGGGAGCTGTTTTTT. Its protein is CAISEMGQGAGELFF.

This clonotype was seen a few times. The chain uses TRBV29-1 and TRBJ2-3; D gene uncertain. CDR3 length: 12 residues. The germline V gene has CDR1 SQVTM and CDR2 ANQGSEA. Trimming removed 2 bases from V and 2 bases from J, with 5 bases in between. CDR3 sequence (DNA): TGCAGCGTTGAATTAACCACAGATACGCAGTATTTT. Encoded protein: CSVELTTDTQYF.

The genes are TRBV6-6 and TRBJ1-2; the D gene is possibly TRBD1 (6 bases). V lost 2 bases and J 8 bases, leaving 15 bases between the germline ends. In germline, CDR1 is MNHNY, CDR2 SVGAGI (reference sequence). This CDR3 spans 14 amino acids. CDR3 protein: CASSYNRDPGGYTF. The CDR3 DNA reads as TGTGCCAGCAGTTACAACAGGGATCCTGGGGGCTACACCTTC.

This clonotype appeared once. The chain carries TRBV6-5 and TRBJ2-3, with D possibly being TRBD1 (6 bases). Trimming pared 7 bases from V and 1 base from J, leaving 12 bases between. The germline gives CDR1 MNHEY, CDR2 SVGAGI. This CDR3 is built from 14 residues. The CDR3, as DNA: TGTGCCAGCACCCCAGCAGGGGGCACAGATACGCAGTATTTT. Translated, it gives CASTPAGGTDTQYF.

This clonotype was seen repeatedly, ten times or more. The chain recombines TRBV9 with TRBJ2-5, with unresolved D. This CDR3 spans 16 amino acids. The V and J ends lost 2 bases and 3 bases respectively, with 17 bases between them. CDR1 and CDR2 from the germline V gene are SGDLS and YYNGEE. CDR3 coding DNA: TGTGCCAGCAGCGTTGGAGTAAGCCTCGGCAAAGAGACCCAGTACTTC. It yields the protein CASSVGVSLGKETQYF.

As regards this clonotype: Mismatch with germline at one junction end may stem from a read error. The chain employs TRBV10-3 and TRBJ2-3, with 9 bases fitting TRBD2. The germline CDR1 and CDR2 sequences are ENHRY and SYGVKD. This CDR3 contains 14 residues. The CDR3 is CAISGTSAPDAQYF. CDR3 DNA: TGTGCCATCAGTGGGACTAGCGCCCCAGATGCGCAGTATTTT.

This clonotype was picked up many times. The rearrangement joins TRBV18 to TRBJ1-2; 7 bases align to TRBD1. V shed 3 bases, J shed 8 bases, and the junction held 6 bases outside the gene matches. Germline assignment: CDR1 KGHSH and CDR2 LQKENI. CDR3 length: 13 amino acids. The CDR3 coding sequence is TGTGCCAGCTCACCCGACAGGGATCGGGGCTACACCTTC. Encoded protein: CASSPDRDRGYTF.

CDR3: CALRDSRTYGYTF. The CDR3 DNA follows: TGTGCCCTGCGGGACAGCCGTACTTATGGCTACACCTTC. The genes are TRBV30 and TRBJ1-2, with 7 bases matching TRBD1. This CDR3 is 13 amino acids long. The junction had 11 bases not matched to a gene; V was cut back by 8 bases and J by 5 bases. The germline CDR1 and CDR2 sequences are GTSNPN and SVGIG (reference sequence).

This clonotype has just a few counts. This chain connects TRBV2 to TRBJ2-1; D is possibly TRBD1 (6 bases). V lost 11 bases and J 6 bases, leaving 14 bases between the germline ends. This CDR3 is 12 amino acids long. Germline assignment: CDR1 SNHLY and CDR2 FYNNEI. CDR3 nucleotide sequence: TGTGCCGCTAAGGGGGTCCTCAATGAGCAGTTCTTC. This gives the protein CAAKGVLNEQFF.

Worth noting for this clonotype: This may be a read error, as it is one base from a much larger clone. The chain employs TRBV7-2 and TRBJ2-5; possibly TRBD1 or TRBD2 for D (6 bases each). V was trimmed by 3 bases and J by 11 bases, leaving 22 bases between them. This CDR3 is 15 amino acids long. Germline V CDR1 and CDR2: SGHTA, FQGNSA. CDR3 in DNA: TGTGCCAGCAGCTTTAGCCGGGGGCGATACAATGAGCAGTACTTC. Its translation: CASSFSRGRYNEQYF.

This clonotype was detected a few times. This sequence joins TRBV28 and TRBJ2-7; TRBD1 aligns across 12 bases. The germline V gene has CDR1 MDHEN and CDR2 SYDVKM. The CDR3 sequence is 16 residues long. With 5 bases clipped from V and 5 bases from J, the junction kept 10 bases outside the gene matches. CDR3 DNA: TGTGCCAGCAGTCGCCGGGACAGGGGGCTTGTCGACGAGCAGTACTTC. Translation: CASSRRDRGLVDEQYF.

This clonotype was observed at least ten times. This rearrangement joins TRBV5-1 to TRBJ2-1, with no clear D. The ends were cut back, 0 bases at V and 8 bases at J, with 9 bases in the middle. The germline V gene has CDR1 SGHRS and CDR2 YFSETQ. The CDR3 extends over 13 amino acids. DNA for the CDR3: TGCGCCAGCAGCTTGGTGGGTTCTGATGAGCAGTTCTTC. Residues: CASSLVGSDEQFF.

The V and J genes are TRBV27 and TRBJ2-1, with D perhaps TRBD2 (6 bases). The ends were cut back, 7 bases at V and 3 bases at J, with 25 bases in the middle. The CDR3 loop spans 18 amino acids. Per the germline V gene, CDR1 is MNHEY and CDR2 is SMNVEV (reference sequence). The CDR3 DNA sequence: TGTGCCAGCACGCCTCCGGGAGTGCACGCCGGTGACTACAATGAGCAGTTCTTC. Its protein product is CASTPPGVHAGDYNEQFF.

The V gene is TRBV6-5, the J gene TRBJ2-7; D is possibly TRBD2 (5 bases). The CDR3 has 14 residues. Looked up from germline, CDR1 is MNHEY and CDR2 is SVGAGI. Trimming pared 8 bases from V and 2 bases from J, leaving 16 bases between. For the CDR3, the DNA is TGTGCCAGCGGTCCGTCGCGGGCCGCCTACGAGCAGTACTTC. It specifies CASGPSRAAYEQYF.

The CDR3 region has the DNA TGTGCCAGCAGCTTAGACTGGGGGCTTACAGATACGCAGTATTTT. It yields the protein CASSLDWGLTDTQYF. The J gene is TRBJ2-3, the V gene TRBV11-2; a weak D match, TRBD1 (6 bases). V was trimmed by 0 bases and J by 3 bases, leaving 10 bases between them. The length of the CDR3 is 15 residues. Germline V lookup: CDR1 SGHAT, CDR2 FQNNGV.